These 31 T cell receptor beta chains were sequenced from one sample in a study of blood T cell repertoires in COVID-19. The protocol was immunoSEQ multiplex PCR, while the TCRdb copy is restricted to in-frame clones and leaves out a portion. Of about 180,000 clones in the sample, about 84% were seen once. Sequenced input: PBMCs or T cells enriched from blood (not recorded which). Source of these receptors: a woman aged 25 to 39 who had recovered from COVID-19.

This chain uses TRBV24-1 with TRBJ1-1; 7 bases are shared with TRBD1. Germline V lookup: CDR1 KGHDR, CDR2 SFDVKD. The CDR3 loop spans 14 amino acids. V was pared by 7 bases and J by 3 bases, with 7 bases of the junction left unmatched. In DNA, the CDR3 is TGTGCCACCAGAAGACAGGGCAGTGACACTGAAGCTTTCTTT. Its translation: CATRRQGSDTEAFF.

CDR3 sequence (DNA): TGCGCCAGCAGCTTAGTTAGACCTTCGGGCACTGAAGCTTTCTTT. Its protein is CASSLVRPSGTEAFF. The chain couples TRBV5-1 to TRBJ1-1; D unclear. CDR1 is SGHRS, CDR2 YFSETQ, per germline. The CDR3 totals 15 residues. V lost 2 bases to trimming and J lost 4 bases, with 15 bases between them.

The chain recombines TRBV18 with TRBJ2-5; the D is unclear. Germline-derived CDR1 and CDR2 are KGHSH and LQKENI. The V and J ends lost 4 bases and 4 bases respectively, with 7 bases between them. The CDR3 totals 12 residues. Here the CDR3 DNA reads TGTGCCAGCTCACGGCCTTTAGAGACCCAGTACTTC. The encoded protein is CASSRPLETQYF.

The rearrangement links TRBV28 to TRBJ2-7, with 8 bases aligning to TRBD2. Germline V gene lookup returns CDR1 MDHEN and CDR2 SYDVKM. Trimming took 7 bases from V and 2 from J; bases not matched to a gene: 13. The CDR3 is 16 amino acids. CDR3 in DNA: TGTGCCAGCACCCGTCGGGGGGGGAGTACGGCCTACGAGCAGTACTTC. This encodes CASTRRGGSTAYEQYF.

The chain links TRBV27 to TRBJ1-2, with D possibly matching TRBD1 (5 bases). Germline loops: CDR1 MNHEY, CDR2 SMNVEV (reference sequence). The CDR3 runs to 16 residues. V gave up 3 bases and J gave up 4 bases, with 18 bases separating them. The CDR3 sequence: CASSFFEGGAPYGYTF. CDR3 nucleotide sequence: TGTGCCAGCAGTTTTTTCGAAGGCGGGGCTCCCTATGGCTACACCTTC.

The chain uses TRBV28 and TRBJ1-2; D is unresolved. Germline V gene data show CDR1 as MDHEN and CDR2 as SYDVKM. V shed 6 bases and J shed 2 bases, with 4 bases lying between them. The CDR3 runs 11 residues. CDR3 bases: TGTGCCAGCAGGGAGAACTATGGCTACACCTTC. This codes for CASRENYGYTF.

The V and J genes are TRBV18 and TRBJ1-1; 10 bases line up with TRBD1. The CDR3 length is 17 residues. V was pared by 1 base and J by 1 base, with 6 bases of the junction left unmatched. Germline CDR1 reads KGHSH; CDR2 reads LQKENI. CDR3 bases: TGTGCCAGCTCACCACTTCGTAGGGACAGGGGGAACACTGAAGCTTTCTTT. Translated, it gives CASSPLRRDRGNTEAFF.

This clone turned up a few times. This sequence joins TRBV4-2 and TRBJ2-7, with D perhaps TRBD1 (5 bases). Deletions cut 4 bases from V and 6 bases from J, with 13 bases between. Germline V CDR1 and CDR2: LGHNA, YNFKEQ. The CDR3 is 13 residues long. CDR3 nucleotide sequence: TGTGCCAGCAGCCCGAAGGGGTCTGGCGAGCAGTACTTC. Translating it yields CASSPKGSGEQYF.

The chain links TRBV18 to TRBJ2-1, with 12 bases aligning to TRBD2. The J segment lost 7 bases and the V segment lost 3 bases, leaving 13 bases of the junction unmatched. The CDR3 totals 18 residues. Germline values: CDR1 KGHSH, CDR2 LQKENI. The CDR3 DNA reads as TGTGCCAGCTCACCTCGACTAGCGGGAGACGGGGGGTGGAATGAGCAGTTCTTC. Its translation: CASSPRLAGDGGWNEQFF.

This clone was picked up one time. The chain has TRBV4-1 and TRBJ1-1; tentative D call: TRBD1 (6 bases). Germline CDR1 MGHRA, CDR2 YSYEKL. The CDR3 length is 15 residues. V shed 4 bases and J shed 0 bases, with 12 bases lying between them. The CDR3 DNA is TGCGCCAGCAGCCTTTCCGGGACAATGAACACTGAAGCTTTCTTT. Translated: CASSLSGTMNTEAFF.

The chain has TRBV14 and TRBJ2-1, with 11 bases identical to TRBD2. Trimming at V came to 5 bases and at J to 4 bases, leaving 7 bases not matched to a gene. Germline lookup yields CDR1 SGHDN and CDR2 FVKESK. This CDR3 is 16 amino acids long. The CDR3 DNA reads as TGTGCCAGCAGCGCCCGAACTAGCGGGAGTTACAATGAGCAGTTCTTC. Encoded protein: CASSARTSGSYNEQFF. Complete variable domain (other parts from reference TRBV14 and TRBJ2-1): EAGVTQFPSHSVIEKGQTVTLRCDPISGHDNLYWYRRVMGKEIKFLLHFVKESKQDESGMPNNRFLAERTGGTYSTLKVQPAELEDSGVYFCASSARTSGSYNEQFFGPGTRLTVL.

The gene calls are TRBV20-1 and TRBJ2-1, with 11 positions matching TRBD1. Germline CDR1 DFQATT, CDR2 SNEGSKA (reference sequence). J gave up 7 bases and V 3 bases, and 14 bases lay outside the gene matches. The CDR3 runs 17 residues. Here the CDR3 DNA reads TGCAGTGCTAGTGCGGCCCTTCGGGACAGGGGGTTTAATGAGCAGTTCTTC. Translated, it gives CSASAALRDRGFNEQFF.

The CDR3 nucleotides read TGTGCCAGCAGCCAAGATGGGCCCCTGTACTTC. This translates into CASSQDGPLYF. The chain carries TRBV3-1 (or the pseudogene TRBV3-2) and TRBJ2-7; no firm D call. CDR1 LGHDT and CDR2 YNNKEL come from the germline V gene (reference sequence). The CDR3 sequence is 11 residues long. With 0 bases removed from V and 12 bases from J, the gap between germline ends came to 9 bases.

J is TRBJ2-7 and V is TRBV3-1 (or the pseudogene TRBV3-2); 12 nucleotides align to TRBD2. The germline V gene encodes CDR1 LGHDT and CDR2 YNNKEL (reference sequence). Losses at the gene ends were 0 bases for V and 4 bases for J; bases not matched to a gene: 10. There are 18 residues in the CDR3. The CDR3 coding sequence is TGTGCCAGCAGCCAAGAGACGGTCGGTACTAGCGGGAGGTACGAGCAGTACTTC. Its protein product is CASSQETVGTSGRYEQYF.

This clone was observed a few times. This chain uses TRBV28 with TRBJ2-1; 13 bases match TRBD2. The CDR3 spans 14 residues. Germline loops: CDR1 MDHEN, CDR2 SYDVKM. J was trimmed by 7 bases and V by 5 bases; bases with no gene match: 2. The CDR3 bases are TGTGCCAGCAGTGGGACTAGCGGGACAAATGAGCAGTTCTTC. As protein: CASSGTSGTNEQFF.

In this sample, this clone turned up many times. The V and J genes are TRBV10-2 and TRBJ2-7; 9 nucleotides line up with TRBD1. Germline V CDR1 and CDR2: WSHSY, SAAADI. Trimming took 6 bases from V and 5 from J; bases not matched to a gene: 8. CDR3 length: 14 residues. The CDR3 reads CASRNGTGINEQYF. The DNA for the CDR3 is TGCGCCAGCAGGAACGGGACAGGGATCAACGAGCAGTACTTC.

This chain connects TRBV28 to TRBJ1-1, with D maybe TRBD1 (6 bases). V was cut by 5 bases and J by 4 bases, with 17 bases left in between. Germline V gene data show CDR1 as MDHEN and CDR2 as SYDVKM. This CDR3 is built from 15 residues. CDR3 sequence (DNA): TGTGCCAGCAGTCCCTCCCCGTCGACAGGCACTGAAGCTTTCTTT. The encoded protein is CASSPSPSTGTEAFF.

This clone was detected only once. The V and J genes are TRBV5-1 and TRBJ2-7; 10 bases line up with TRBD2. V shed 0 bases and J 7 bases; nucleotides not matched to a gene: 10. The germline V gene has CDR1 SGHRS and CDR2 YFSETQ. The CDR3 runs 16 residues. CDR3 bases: TGCGCCAGCAGCTTGGTGGCCCTAGCGGGAGATGGGGAGCAGTACTTC. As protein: CASSLVALAGDGEQYF. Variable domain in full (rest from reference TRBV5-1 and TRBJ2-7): KAGVTQTPRYLIKTRGQQVTLSCSPISGHRSVSWYQQTPGQGLQFLFEYFSETQRNKGNFPGRFSGRQFSNSRSEMNVSTLELGDSALYLCASSLVALAGDGEQYFGPGTRLTVT.

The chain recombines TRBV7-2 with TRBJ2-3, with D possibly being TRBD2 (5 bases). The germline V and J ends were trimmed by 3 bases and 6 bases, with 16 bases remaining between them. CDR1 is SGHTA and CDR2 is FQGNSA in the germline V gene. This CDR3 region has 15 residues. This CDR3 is CASSLLAAVADTQYF. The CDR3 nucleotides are TGTGCCAGCAGCTTGCTAGCAGCGGTAGCCGATACGCAGTATTTT.

CDR3 sequence (DNA): TGTGCCAGCAGCCCTCTCCTAGCGGGACCCTACAATGAGCAGTTCTTC. Translation: CASSPLLAGPYNEQFF. The gene calls are TRBV7-2 and TRBJ2-1, with TRBD2 matching over 9 bases. CDR1 is SGHTA, CDR2 FQGNSA, per germline. The V gene end was trimmed by 5 bases and the J gene end by 2 bases; junction bases not matched to a gene: 7. The CDR3 has 16 residues.

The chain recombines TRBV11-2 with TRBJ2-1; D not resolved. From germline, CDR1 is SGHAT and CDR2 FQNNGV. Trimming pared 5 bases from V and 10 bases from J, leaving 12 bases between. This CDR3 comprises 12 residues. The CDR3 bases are TGTGCCAGCAGCATAACTTTGAGGGAGCAGTTCTTC. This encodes CASSITLREQFF.

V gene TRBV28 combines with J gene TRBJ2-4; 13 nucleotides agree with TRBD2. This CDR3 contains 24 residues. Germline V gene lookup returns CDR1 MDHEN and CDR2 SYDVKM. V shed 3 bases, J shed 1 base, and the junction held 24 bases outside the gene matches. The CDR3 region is CASSFSFSWGGTSGTRVAKNIQYF. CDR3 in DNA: TGTGCCAGCAGTTTTTCTTTCAGTTGGGGGGGGACTAGCGGGACGAGGGTGGCCAAAAACATTCAGTACTTC.

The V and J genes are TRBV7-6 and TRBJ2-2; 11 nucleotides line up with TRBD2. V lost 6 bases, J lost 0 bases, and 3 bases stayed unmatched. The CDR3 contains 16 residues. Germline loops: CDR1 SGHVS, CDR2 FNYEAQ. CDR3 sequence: CASSDSGRANTGELFF. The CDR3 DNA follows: TGTGCCAGCAGTGATAGCGGGAGGGCGAACACCGGGGAGCTGTTTTTT. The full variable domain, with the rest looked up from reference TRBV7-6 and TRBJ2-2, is GAGVSQSPRYKVTKRGQDVALRCDPISGHVSLYWYRQALGQGPEFLTYFNYEAQQDKSGLPNDRFSAERPEGSISTLTIQRTEQRDSAMYRCASSDSGRANTGELFFGEGSRLTVL.

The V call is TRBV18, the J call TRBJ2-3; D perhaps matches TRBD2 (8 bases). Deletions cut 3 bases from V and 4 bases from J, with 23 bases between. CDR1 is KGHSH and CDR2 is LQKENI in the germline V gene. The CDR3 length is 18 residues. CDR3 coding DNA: TGTGCCAGCTCACCGATACTAGCGGCCCCAGGGGGGGCAGATACGCAGTATTTT. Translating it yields CASSPILAAPGGADTQYF.

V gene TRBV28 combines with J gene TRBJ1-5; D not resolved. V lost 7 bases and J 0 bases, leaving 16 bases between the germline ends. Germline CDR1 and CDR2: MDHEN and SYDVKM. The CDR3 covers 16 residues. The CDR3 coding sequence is TGTGCCAGCAAAGGAGGACCGAGATATAGCAATCAGCCCCAGCATTTT. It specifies CASKGGPRYSNQPQHF.

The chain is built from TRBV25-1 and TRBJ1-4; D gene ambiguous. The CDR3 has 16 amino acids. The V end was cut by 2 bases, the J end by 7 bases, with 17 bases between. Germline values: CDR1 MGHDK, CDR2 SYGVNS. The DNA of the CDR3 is TGTGCCAGCAGTGAAATTGATTCGGGTTCACGTGAAAAACTGTTTTTT. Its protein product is CASSEIDSGSREKLFF.

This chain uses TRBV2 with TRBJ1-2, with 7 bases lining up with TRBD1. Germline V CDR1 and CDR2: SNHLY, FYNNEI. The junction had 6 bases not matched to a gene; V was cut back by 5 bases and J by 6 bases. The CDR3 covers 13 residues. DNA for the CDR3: TGTGCCAGCAGTAAGGAGGGGGCTAATGGCTACACCTTC. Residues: CASSKEGANGYTF.

CDR3 sequence: CASTKNRGLSGYTF. CDR3 nucleotides: TGTGCCAGCACCAAGAACAGGGGGCTCAGTGGCTACACCTTC. The chain couples TRBV6-1 to TRBJ1-2; 9 positions match TRBD1. V shed 7 bases, J shed 7 bases, and the junction held 10 bases outside the gene matches. Germline assignment: CDR1 MNHNS and CDR2 SASEGT. This CDR3 region has 14 residues.

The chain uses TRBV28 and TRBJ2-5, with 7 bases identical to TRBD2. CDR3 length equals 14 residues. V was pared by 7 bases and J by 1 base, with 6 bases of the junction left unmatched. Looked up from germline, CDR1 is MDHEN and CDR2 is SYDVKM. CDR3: CASIAAGFQETQYF. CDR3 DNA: TGTGCCAGCATTGCAGCGGGATTCCAAGAGACCCAGTACTTC.

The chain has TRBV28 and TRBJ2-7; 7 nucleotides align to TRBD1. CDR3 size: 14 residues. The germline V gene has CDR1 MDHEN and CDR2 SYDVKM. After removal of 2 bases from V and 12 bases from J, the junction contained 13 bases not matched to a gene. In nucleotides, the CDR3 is TGTGCCAGCAGTTTAAGCGTCGGGTGGACAGGATCGTACTTC. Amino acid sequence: CASSLSVGWTGSYF.

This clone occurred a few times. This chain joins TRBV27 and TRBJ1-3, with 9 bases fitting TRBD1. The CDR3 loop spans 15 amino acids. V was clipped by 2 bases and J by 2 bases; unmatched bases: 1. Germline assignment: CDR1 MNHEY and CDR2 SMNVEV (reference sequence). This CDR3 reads CASSLRQGAGNTIYF. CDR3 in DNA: TGTGCCAGCAGTTTAAGACAGGGGGCTGGAAACACCATATATTTT.